This TCR beta chain was captured in a study of T cell responses to AZD1222 COVID-19 vaccine. Broader study findings: Baseline serology detected seropositivity in only a handful of AZD1222 recipients. Clonal diversity may have been underestimated in mostly white British donors. Once two AZD1222 doses were given, Spike-specific TCR breadth and depth went up.

This CDR3 region has 12 residues. Trimming took off 8 bases at V and 0 bases at J, with 4 bases between the two ends. Only in-frame clones appear in the TCRdb table, and some are missing; sequencing was by immunoSEQ multiplex PCR. Of around 130,000 clones listed, roughly 92% are singletons. The count of this clone is one. Its antigen is unknown. Sequences were derived from peripheral blood, sampled on day 0 of AZD1222 vaccination. The clonotype comes from an adult in good health. This chain uses TRBV12-3 or TRBV12-4 with TRBJ1-4; D not resolved. CDR3 sequence: CASGSTNEKLFF. The CDR3 nucleotides read TGTGCCAGCGGCTCAACTAATGAAAAACTGTTTTTT.